These 7 T cell receptor beta chains share one sample of origin, sequenced in a study of blood T cell repertoires in COVID-19. The table came from immunoSEQ multiplex PCR; TCRdb's copy has only in-frame clones and leaves some out. The sample has 150,000 to 200,000 clones, 90% to 95% seen once; the top ten hold around 2%. Input material: peripheral blood. These receptors all stem from a woman aged 60-75 years with COVID-19, enrolled during active disease.

This chain joins TRBV5-1 and TRBJ1-4; 8 nucleotides align to TRBD1. V shed 4 bases and J 8 bases; nucleotides not matched to a gene: 7. This CDR3 is built from 14 residues. Germline V gives CDR1 SGHRS, CDR2 YFSETQ. The CDR3 sequence is CASSKGQGVEKLFF. In DNA form, the CDR3 reads TGCGCCAGCAGCAAAGGACAGGGAGTGGAAAAACTGTTTTTT.

This chain joins TRBV5-6 and TRBJ1-1; D remains unclear. Trimming pared 1 base from V and 0 bases from J, leaving 4 bases between. CDR1 and CDR2 from the germline V gene are SGHDT and YYEEEE. The CDR3 runs 13 residues. CDR3 bases: TGTGCCAGCAGCTTGCCGGTGAACACTGAAGCTTTCTTT. Translation: CASSLPVNTEAFF.

V usage is TRBV6-4 and J usage is TRBJ1-5; 9 bases agree with TRBD1. The CDR3 has 17 amino acids. Germline loops: CDR1 MRHNA, CDR2 SNTAGT. The junction had 10 bases not matched to a gene; V was cut back by 5 bases and J by 2 bases. Here the CDR3 DNA reads TGTGCCAGCAGTAAAAAGGGGGACAGGGAGGGCAATCAGCCCCAGCATTTT. This codes for CASSKKGDREGNQPQHF.

This clone has more than one count but fewer than ten. The genes are TRBV4-1 and TRBJ1-2; possibly TRBD1 for D (6 bases). Between the trimmed V and J ends, which lost 0 bases and 3 bases, there was a span of 14 bases. The CDR3 consists of 16 residues. Germline V lookup: CDR1 MGHRA, CDR2 YSYEKL. The DNA of the CDR3 is TGCGCCAGCAGCCAAGATGGGGCAGGGGATCACTATGGCTACACCTTC. The encoded protein is CASSQDGAGDHYGYTF.

J is TRBJ1-1 and V is TRBV6-5; TRBD1 matches 8 bases. The CDR3 covers 16 residues. Unmatched junction bases numbered 5, after V lost 0 bases and J lost 2 bases. Per germline, CDR1 MNHEY and CDR2 SVGAGI. The CDR3 sequence is CASSYSFQGANTEAFF. The DNA for the CDR3 is TGTGCCAGCAGTTACTCCTTCCAGGGGGCTAACACTGAAGCTTTCTTT.

The chain joins TRBV19 to TRBJ1-2; 8 nucleotides agree with TRBD1. The germline V gene encodes CDR1 LNHDA and CDR2 SQIVND (reference sequence). Trimming took 0 bases from V and 10 from J; bases not matched to a gene: 10. The CDR3 covers 15 residues. CDR3 in amino acids: CASSIDSGGEWDYTF. The CDR3, as DNA: TGTGCCAGTAGTATAGATTCAGGGGGCGAATGGGACTACACCTTC.

The J gene is TRBJ2-2, the V gene TRBV7-3, with unresolved D. The germline V gene encodes CDR1 SGHTA and CDR2 FQGTGA. The CDR3 spans 15 residues. Trimming took 5 bases from V and 3 from J, leaving 13 bases between them. Written as DNA, the CDR3 is TGTGCCAGCAGCCAGACTCGGGTTGACACCGGGGAGCTGTTTTTT. It codes for CASSQTRVDTGELFF. Filled out from reference TRBV7-3 and TRBJ2-2, the complete variable domain reads GAGVSQTPSNKVTEKGKYVELRCDPISGHTALYWYRQSLGQGPEFLIYFQGTGAADDSGLPNDRFFAVRPEGSVSTLKIQRTERGDSAVYLCASSQTRVDTGELFFGEGSRLTVL.